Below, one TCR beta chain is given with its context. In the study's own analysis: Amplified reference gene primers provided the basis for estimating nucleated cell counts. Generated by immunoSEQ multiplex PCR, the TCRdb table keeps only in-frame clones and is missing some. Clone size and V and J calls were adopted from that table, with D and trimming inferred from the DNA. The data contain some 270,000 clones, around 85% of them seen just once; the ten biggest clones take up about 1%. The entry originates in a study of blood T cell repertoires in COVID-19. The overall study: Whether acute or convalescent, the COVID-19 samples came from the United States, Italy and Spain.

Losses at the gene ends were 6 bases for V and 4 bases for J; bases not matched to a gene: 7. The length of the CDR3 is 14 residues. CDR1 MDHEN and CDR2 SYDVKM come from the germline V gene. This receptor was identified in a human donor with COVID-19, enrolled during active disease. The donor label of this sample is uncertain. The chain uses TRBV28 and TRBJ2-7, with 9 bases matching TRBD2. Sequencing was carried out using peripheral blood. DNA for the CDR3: TGTGCCAGCAGGCCGACTAGCGGAGAGTACGAGCAGTACTTC. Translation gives CASRPTSGEYEQYF.